What follows describes a single TCR beta chain. No antigen is known for it. The entry originates in a study of T cell responses to AZD1222 COVID-19 vaccine. This table comes from immunoSEQ multiplex PCR, and its TCRdb copy is limited to in-frame clones, with some not included. The sample comprises roughly 120,000 clones, about 86% of which are singletons, and approximately 15% rests with the top ten. Whole-study results and caveats: Females outnumbered males among donors, who were mostly white British; clonal diversity was possibly underestimated.

Per the germline V gene, CDR1 is SGDLS and CDR2 is YYNGEE. Trimming cost V 0 bases and J 11 bases, with 14 bases left between them. This CDR3 has 14 amino acids. This rearrangement joins TRBV9 to TRBJ1-4; D is possibly TRBD1 (6 bases). The sequenced sample was peripheral blood, obtained 28 days after the second AZD1222 dose. The TCR was taken from an adult who received the AZD1222 COVID-19 vaccine. CDR3 bases: TGTGCCAGCAGCGTAGAGGCAGGCCAGGGGAAACTGTTTTTT. This sequence encodes CASSVEAGQGKLFF.